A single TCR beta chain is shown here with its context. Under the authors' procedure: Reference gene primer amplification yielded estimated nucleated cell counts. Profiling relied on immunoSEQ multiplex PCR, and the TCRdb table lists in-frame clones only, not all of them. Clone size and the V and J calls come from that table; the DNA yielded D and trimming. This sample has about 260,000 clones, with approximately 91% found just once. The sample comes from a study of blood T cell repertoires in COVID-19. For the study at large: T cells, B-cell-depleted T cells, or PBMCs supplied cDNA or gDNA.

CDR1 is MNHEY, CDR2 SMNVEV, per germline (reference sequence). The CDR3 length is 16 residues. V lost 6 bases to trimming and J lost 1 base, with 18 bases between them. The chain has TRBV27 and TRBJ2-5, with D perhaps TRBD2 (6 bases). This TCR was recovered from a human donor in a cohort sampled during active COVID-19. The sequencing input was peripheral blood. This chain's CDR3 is CASREFRDGGQETQYF. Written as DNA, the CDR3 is TGTGCCAGCAGAGAATTCCGGGACGGGGGCCAAGAGACCCAGTACTTC.